One and the same sample provided the 9 T cell receptor beta chains below, sequenced in a study of post-analysis software for immune sequencing data (dated by TCRdb to the mid-2010s). Overall study outcomes, separate from this receptor: Patients showed significantly higher frequencies than controls for five TRBV segments, among them TRBV5-6, TRBV5-1 and TRBV20-1.

These receptors lack a known antigen. Libraries were built with PCR. The sample was run on an Illumina HiSeq 2500. To reduce PCR and sequencing biases, unique molecular identifiers were built into the TCR beta cDNA libraries. Starting from the raw public reads, TCRdb applied fastp trimming at Q25, assembled clones with MiXCR and retained in-frame beta chains. Every distinct CDR3 protein forms one entry, paired with its most common genes and DNA. In this sample the table shows about 200,000 distinct CDR3 sequences, 29% of which occur a single time. The ten biggest clones cover 3% to 3.5% of the sample. Sequencing input: blood. The receptors here all came from a girl aged 2-17 years with multiple sclerosis.

The chain recombines TRBV28 with TRBJ1-1; 9 bases are shared with TRBD1. This CDR3 is built from 14 residues. Germline V gene lookup returns CDR1 MDHEN and CDR2 SYDVKM. V dropped 8 bases and J dropped 4; count of bases not matched to a gene: 8. DNA for the CDR3: TGTGCCAGCCAACGGGGGGGACAGGGCACTGAAGCTTTCTTT. This codes for CASQRGGQGTEAFF.

This chain connects TRBV5-1 to TRBJ2-1; D is uncertain. Germline CDR1 reads SGHRS; CDR2 reads YFSETQ. V lost 3 bases and J lost 6, with 10 bases in between. The CDR3 is 13 amino acids. The CDR3 nucleotides are TGCGCCAGCAGCTCCCTAAGGGCCAATGAGCAGTTCTTC. Amino acid sequence: CASSSLRANEQFF.

The V call is TRBV28, the J call TRBJ2-7; D unresolved. CDR3 size: 15 residues. Trimming pared 3 bases from V and 0 bases from J, leaving 12 bases between. Germline CDR1 MDHEN, CDR2 SYDVKM. This chain's CDR3 is CASSLGTFLSYEQYF. The CDR3 region has the DNA TGTGCCAGCAGTTTGGGTACATTCCTCTCCTACGAGCAGTACTTC.

This clonotype was observed at least ten times. The V gene is TRBV6-5, the J gene TRBJ2-1, with D possibly matching TRBD1 (5 bases). V lost 0 bases, J lost 10 bases, and 13 bases lay in between. Germline V CDR1 and CDR2: MNHEY, SVGAGI. The CDR3 runs 14 residues. For the CDR3, the DNA is TGTGCCAGCAGTTACTCGAACGGCCACAGGGAGCAGTTCTTC. Protein: CASSYSNGHREQFF.

With regard to this clonotype: Compared with germline, one end of the junction differs, possibly owing to a read error. This chain links TRBV29-1 with TRBJ1-2; D perhaps matches TRBD1 (5 bases). In germline, CDR1 is SQVTM, CDR2 ANQGSEA. The CDR3 runs 14 residues. The CDR3 region has the DNA TGCAGCGTTGAAGGAGTCGCGGGGACCTATGACTACACCTTC. This gives the protein CSVEGVAGTYDYTF.

This clonotype appeared a few times. This chain links TRBV27 with TRBJ1-1; D unresolved. Per the germline V gene, CDR1 is MNHEY and CDR2 is SMNVEV (reference sequence). The CDR3 has 14 residues. Trimming removed 6 bases from V and 4 bases from J, with 15 bases in between. The CDR3, as DNA: TGTGCCAGCAGGTTAGTGGGGAGTGGCACTGAAGCTTTCTTT. This translates into CASRLVGSGTEAFF.

This clonotype was recorded many times. The chain has TRBV28 and TRBJ1-2; D is perhaps TRBD1 (5 bases). Per germline, CDR1 MDHEN and CDR2 SYDVKM. This CDR3 spans 12 amino acids. V was pared by 4 bases and J by 7 bases, with 10 bases between. The CDR3 nucleotides are TGTGCCAGCAGTTACCAGGGCGCTGGCTACACCTTC. This encodes CASSYQGAGYTF.

This clonotype was observed at least ten times. The genes are TRBV7-9 and TRBJ2-7; no definite D call. Germline V gives CDR1 SEHNR, CDR2 FQNEAQ (reference sequence). Trimming cost V 2 bases and J 6 bases, with 11 bases left between them. The CDR3 runs to 13 residues. For the CDR3, the DNA is TGTGCCAGCAGCTTAAACCAACATTTCGAGCAGTACTTC. Residues: CASSLNQHFEQYF.

The count of this clonotype is one. The germline gene is not matched at one end of the junction; a read error may be the cause. The rearrangement links TRBV13 to TRBJ2-1; D ambiguous. CDR3 size: 13 residues. CDR1 is PRHDT and CDR2 is FYEKMQ in the germline V gene (reference sequence). The CDR3 bases are TGTGCCAGCAGCTTTTTAGGTTCCCCTGAGGAGTTCTTC. Translation gives CASSFLGSPEEFF.